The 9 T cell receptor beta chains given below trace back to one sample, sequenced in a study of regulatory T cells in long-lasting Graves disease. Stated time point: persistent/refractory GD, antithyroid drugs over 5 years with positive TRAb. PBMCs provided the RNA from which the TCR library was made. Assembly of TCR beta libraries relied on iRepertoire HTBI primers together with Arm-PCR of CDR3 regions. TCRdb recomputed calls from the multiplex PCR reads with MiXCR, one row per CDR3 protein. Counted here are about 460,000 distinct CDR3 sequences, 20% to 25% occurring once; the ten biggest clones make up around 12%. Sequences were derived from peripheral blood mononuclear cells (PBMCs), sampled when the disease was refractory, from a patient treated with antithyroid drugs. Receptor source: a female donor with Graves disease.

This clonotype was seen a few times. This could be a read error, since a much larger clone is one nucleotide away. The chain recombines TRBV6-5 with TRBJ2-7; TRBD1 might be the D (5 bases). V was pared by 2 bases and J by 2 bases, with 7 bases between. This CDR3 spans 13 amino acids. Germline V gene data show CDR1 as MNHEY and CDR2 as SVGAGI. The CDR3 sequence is CASSYDRPYEQYF. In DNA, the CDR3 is TGTGCCAGCAGTTACGACAGACCCTACGAGCAGTACTTC.

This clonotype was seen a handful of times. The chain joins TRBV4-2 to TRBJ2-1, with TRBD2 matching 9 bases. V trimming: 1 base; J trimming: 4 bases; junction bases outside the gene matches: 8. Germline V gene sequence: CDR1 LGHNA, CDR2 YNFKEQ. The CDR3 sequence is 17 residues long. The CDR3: CASSQVSRTSAYNEQFF. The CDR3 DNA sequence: TGTGCCAGCAGCCAAGTATCCAGGACTAGCGCGTACAATGAGCAGTTCTTC.

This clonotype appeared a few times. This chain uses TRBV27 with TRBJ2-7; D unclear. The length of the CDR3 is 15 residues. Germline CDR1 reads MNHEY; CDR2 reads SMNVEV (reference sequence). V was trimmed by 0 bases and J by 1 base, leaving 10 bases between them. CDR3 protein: CASSLSSLPSYEQYF. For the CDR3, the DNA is TGTGCCAGCAGTTTATCGTCTCTACCTTCCTACGAGCAGTACTTC.

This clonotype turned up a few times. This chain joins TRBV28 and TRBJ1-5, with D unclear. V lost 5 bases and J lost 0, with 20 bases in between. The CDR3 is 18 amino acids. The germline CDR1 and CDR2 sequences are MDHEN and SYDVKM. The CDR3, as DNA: TGTGCCAGCAGTCCTACCAACTCGCCCACTTATAGCAATCAGCCCCAGCATTTT. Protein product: CASSPTNSPTYSNQPQHF. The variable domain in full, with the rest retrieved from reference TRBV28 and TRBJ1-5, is DVKVTQSSRYLVKRTGEKVFLECVQDMDHENMFWYRQDPGLGLRLIYFSYDVKMKEKGDIPEGYSVSREKKERFSLILESASTNQTSMYLCASSPTNSPTYSNQPQHFGDGTRLSIL.

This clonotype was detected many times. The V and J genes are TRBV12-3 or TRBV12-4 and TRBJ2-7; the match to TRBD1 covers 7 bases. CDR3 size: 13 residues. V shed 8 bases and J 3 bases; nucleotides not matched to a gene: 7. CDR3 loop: CASGQTGSYEQYF. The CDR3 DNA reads TGTGCCAGCGGTCAGACAGGGAGCTACGAGCAGTACTTC.

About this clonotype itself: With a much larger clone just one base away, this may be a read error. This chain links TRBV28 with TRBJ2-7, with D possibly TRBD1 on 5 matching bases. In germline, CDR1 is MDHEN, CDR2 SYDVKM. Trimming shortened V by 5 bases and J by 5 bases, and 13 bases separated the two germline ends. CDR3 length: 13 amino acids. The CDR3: CASSLRRGHEQYF. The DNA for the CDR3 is TGTGCCAGCAGTCTCCGTAGGGGTCACGAGCAGTACTTC.

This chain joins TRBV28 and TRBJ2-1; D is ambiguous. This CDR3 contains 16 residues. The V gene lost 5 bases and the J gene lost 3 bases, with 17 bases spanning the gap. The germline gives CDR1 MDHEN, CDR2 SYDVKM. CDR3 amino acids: CASSHDSDPLYNEQFF. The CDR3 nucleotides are TGTGCCAGCAGTCACGACTCAGACCCCCTCTACAATGAGCAGTTCTTC.

This CDR3 is CASSQDSGGSYEQYF. DNA for the CDR3: TGCGCCAGCAGCCAAGATTCCGGAGGGAGCTACGAGCAGTACTTC. The rearrangement links TRBV4-3 to TRBJ2-7; weak D call: TRBD2 (6 bases). Germline CDR1 and CDR2: LGHNA and YSLEER. Trimming took off 0 bases at V and 3 bases at J, with 12 bases between the two ends. The CDR3 is 15 amino acids.

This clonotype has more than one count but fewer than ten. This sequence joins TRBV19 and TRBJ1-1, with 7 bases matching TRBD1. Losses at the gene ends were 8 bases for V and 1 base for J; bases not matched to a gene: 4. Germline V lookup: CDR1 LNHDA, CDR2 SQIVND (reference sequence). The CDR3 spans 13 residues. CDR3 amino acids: CASRGQENTEAFF. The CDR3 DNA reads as TGTGCCAGTCGCGGACAGGAGAACACTGAAGCTTTCTTT.